This section outlines one T cell receptor (beta chain) sequence together with its context. This specimen belongs to a study of blood T cells in healthy people across ages. At the level of the study: Template switching caught about one barcoded beta molecule for each two T cells.

Next came a second PCR, run for about 6 to 11 cycles, which used a sample-barcoded 5' primer along with a J-beta primer mix. TCRdb re-analysed the 5' RACE reads in MiXCR, keeping a single row per CDR3 protein. The sample has roughly 1,800,000 distinct CDR3 sequences; 40% to 55% are singletons. Per-sample yields of isolated PBMCs were at least 6 million. Germline V lookup: CDR1 ENHRY, CDR2 SYGVKD. The CDR3 runs to 13 residues. The trim removed 8 bases at V and 7 bases at J, leaving 4 bases unmatched. The source material was blood. The chain links TRBV10-3 to TRBJ2-3, with 12 bases fitting TRBD2. The receptor comes from a woman aged 40 to 55 in good health. The DNA of the CDR3 is TGTGCCATCGCTAGCGGGGGGGTAAATACGCAGTATTTT. It codes for CAIASGGVNTQYF.